A single sample is the source of the 13 T cell receptor beta chains below, sequenced in a study of PD-1 blockade in classical Hodgkin lymphoma. Time point specified: newly diagnosed, previously untreated cHL patient sample. Researchers used magnetic negative selection to pull out pure CD4+ T cells from thawed PBMCs. TCRdb's table, derived via immunoSEQ multiplex PCR, lists solely in-frame clones and lacks some. The table has 30,000 to 40,000 clones, roughly 90% seen once. The sample taken for sequencing was CD4+ T cells from blood. The receptors derive from a human donor with classical Hodgkin lymphoma.

The V call is TRBV28, the J call TRBJ2-3; no firm D call. Looked up from germline, CDR1 is MDHEN and CDR2 is SYDVKM. With 5 bases removed from V and 3 bases from J, the gap between germline ends came to 6 bases. This CDR3 comprises 12 residues. For the CDR3, the DNA is TGTGCCAGCAGTCCTTCTACAGATACGCAGTATTTT. Protein product: CASSPSTDTQYF.

A word on this clone: The junction does not match germline at one end; this may be a read error. The V call is TRBV25-1, the J call TRBJ1-2, with a weak D call TRBD1 (6 bases). Per the germline V gene, CDR1 is MGHDK and CDR2 is SYGVNS. The CDR3 sequence is 14 residues long. CDR3 sequence reads: CASSESGRGDGHTF. Here the CDR3 DNA reads TGTGCCAGCAGTGAAAGTGGCAGGGGAGATGGCCACACCTTC.

The J gene is TRBJ2-1, the V gene TRBV7-9; 10 bases fit TRBD2. From germline, CDR1 is SEHNR and CDR2 FQNEAQ (reference sequence). The CDR3 is 14 amino acids. V was clipped by 5 bases and J by 8 bases; unmatched bases: 6. The CDR3 coding sequence is TGTGCCAGCAGCCCTAAGCGGGAGGGCGATGAGCAGTTCTTC. Its translation: CASSPKREGDEQFF.

The rearrangement uses TRBV6-5 and TRBJ1-1, with 8 bases lining up with TRBD1. This CDR3 region has 15 residues. J gave up 0 bases and V 6 bases, and 6 bases lay outside the gene matches. Looked up from germline, CDR1 is MNHEY and CDR2 is SVGAGI. This CDR3 is CASSPGTGLNTEAFF. The CDR3 DNA reads TGTGCCAGCAGCCCCGGGACAGGCTTGAACACTGAAGCTTTCTTT.

This chain connects TRBV4-1 to TRBJ2-1, with D possibly matching TRBD1 (6 bases). The CDR3 contains 15 residues. Germline values: CDR1 MGHRA, CDR2 YSYEKL. The V gene lost 0 bases and the J gene lost 7 bases, with 13 bases spanning the gap. The CDR3: CASSQDLRGNNEQFF. The CDR3 DNA is TGCGCCAGCAGCCAAGATCTAAGGGGGAATAATGAGCAGTTCTTC.

The chain carries TRBV6-1 and TRBJ1-1, with D possibly matching TRBD1 (5 bases). CDR1 and CDR2 (germline): MNHNS, SASEGT. The CDR3 covers 15 residues. Trimming cost V 6 bases and J 1 base, with 15 bases left between them. This CDR3 is CASRRSQGANTEAFF. Written as DNA, the CDR3 is TGTGCCAGCAGACGCTCACAAGGGGCGAACACTGAAGCTTTCTTT.

The gene calls are TRBV2 and TRBJ1-5; D is unresolved. In germline, CDR1 is SNHLY, CDR2 FYNNEI. This CDR3 region has 12 residues. V gave up 5 bases and J gave up 5 bases, with 7 bases separating them. The CDR3 loop reads CASSKTDQPQHF. CDR3 sequence (DNA): TGTGCCAGCAGTAAGACGGATCAGCCCCAGCATTTT.

The V call is TRBV28, the J call TRBJ1-1, with D maybe TRBD1 (6 bases). V lost 4 bases to trimming and J lost 4 bases, with 16 bases between them. The germline V gene encodes CDR1 MDHEN and CDR2 SYDVKM. There are 15 residues in the CDR3. DNA of the CDR3: TGTGCCAGCAGTTGGGGGCAGGGTTCTGGCACTGAAGCTTTCTTT. Protein: CASSWGQGSGTEAFF. The full variable domain, completed using reference TRBV28 and TRBJ1-1, is DVKVTQSSRYLVKRTGEKVFLECVQDMDHENMFWYRQDPGLGLRLIYFSYDVKMKEKGDIPEGYSVSREKKERFSLILESASTNQTSMYLCASSWGQGSGTEAFFGQGTRLTVV.

The chain recombines TRBV7-6 with TRBJ1-6; the D gene is possibly TRBD1 (5 bases). The V end lost 1 base, the J end lost 8 bases, and 12 bases lay between the germline ends. Germline V gene data show CDR1 as SGHVS and CDR2 as FNYEAQ. The length of the CDR3 is 15 residues. The CDR3 protein is CASSLVGGLDSPLHF. CDR3 nucleotides: TGTGCCAGCAGCTTAGTGGGGGGGTTAGATTCACCCCTCCACTTT.

This chain links TRBV7-8 with TRBJ2-2; D is possibly TRBD2 (6 bases). Germline CDR1 SGHVS, CDR2 FQNEAQ. The CDR3 runs to 16 residues. The ends were cut back, 2 bases at V and 5 bases at J, with 15 bases in the middle. This CDR3 reads CASSLQARAGTGELFF. In DNA, the CDR3 is TGTGCCAGCAGCTTACAGGCCAGGGCGGGAACCGGGGAGCTGTTTTTT.

This clone turned up a few times. V gene TRBV11-2 combines with J gene TRBJ1-6; D is ambiguous. Trimming removed 5 bases from V and 7 bases from J, with 12 bases in between. The germline gives CDR1 SGHAT, CDR2 FQNNGV. This CDR3 is 14 amino acids long. The CDR3, as DNA: TGTGCCAGCAGCCATGGACGTAACAATTCACCCCTCCACTTT. Its protein product is CASSHGRNNSPLHF.

The chain employs TRBV27 and TRBJ2-1; TRBD2 matches at 14 bases. V lost 4 bases to trimming and J lost 8 bases; unmatched junction nucleotides: 10. This CDR3 has 17 residues. Germline assignment: CDR1 MNHEY and CDR2 SMNVEV (reference sequence). Written as DNA, the CDR3 is TGTGCCAGCAGTTCACCGGGACTAGCGGGAGTCTTCGATGAGCAGTTCTTC. Translated: CASSSPGLAGVFDEQFF.

This clone is a singleton in its sample. The chain is built from TRBV9 and TRBJ2-7; D gene unclear. CDR1 SGDLS and CDR2 YYNGEE come from the germline V gene. The V gene lost 3 bases and the J gene lost 0 bases, with 10 bases spanning the gap. The CDR3 has 14 residues. The CDR3 bases are TGTGCCAGCAGCGCGGACCCGAACTCCTACGAGCAGTACTTC. Translating gives CASSADPNSYEQYF.